This T cell receptor beta chain was sequenced for a study of T cells in Graves' hyperthyroidism and ophthalmopathy. The source material, RNA transcripts, was used to amplify TCR beta CDR3 regions. HTBI primers were used for first-round RT-PCR of the TCR CDR3. MiXCR, applied by TCRdb to the multiplex PCR reads, yields one record per CDR3 protein. The sample has around 690,000 distinct CDR3 sequences, roughly 17% seen once. Trimming pared 5 bases from V and 0 bases from J, leaving 12 bases between. CDR3 length equals 15 residues. Germline assignment: CDR1 SGHRS and CDR2 YFSETQ. This clonotype came up a few times.

The chain joins TRBV5-1 to TRBJ2-1, with D perhaps matching TRBD1 (5 bases). This clonotype originated in a man between 45 and 60 years old with Graves' hyperthyroidism. Sample: blood. This CDR3 reads CASRRQLSSYNEQFF. The CDR3 coding sequence is TGCGCCAGCAGACGACAGCTCAGCTCCTACAATGAGCAGTTCTTC.